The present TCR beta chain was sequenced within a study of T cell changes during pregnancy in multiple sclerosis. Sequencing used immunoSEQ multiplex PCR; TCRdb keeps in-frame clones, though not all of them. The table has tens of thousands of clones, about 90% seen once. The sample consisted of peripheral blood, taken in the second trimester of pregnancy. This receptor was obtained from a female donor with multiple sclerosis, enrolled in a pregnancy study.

The CDR3 region has the DNA TGTGCCAGCAGTTACGGGTCGACAGGGCCGCCCCATGAGCAGTTCTTC. It is translated as CASSYGSTGPPHEQFF. The chain recombines TRBV6-6 with TRBJ2-1; 7 bases are a match to TRBD1. Germline V gene sequence: CDR1 MNHNY, CDR2 SVGAGI (reference sequence). CDR3 length: 16 residues. The junction had 12 bases not matched to a gene; V was cut back by 2 bases and J by 8 bases.